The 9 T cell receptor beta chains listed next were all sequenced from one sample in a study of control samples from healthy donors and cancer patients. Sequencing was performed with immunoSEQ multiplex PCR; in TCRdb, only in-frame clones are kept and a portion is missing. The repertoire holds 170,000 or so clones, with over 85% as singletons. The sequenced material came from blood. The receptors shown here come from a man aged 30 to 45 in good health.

The CDR3: CASSLQQGVGNTIYF. CDR3 DNA: TGTGCCAGCAGCTTACAACAGGGGGTTGGAAACACCATATATTTT. This sequence joins TRBV7-6 and TRBJ1-3, with 8 bases matching TRBD1. This CDR3 has 15 residues. V trimming: 2 bases; J trimming: 3 bases; junction bases outside the gene matches: 3. The germline V gene encodes CDR1 SGHVS and CDR2 FNYEAQ.

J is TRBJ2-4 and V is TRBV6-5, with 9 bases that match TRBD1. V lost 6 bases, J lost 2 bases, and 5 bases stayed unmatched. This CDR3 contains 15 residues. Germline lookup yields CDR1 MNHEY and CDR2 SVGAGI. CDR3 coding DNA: TGTGCCAGCAGCCTGGGACAGGGTCCCAAAAACATTCAGTACTTC. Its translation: CASSLGQGPKNIQYF.

CDR3 in amino acids: CASSQDRTGLGEQFF. CDR3 DNA: TGTGCCAGCAGCCAGGACCGCACGGGGTTGGGTGAGCAGTTCTTC. This chain links TRBV5-5 with TRBJ2-1, with D possibly TRBD2 on 5 matching bases. Trimming cost V 4 bases and J 9 bases, with 20 bases left between them. CDR1 and CDR2 (germline): SGHKS, YYEKEE (reference sequence). The CDR3 contains 15 residues.

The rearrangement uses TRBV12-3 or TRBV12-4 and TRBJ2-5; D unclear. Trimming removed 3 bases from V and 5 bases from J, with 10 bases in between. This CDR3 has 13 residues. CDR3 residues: CASSFLSRETQYF. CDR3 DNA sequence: TGTGCCAGCAGTTTCCTAAGTCGGGAGACCCAGTACTTC.

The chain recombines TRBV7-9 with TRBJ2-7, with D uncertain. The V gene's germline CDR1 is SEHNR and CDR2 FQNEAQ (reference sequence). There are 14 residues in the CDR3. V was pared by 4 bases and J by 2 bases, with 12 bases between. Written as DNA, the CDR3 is TGTGCCAGCAGCTACAATTCTTATACCTACGAGCAGTACTTC. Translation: CASSYNSYTYEQYF.

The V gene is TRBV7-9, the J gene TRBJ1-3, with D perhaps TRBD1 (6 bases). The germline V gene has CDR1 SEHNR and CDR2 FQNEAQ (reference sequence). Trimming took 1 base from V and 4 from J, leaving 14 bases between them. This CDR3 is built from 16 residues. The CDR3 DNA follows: TGTGCCAGCAGCTTAGGTCGGGACACAAGAGGAAACACCATATATTTT. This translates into CASSLGRDTRGNTIYF.

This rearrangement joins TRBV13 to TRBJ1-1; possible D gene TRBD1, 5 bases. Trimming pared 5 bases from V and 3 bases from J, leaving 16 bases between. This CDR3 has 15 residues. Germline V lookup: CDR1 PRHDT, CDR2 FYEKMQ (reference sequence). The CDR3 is CASSPFGVGDTEAFF. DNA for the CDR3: TGTGCCAGCAGCCCTTTCGGGGTAGGGGACACTGAAGCTTTCTTT.

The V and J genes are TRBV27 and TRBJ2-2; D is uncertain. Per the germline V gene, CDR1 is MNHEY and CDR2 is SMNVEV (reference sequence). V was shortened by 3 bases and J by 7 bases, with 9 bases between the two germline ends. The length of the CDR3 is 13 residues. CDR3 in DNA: TGTGCCAGCAGTTTTTTCGGCATCGGGGAGCTGTTTTTT. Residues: CASSFFGIGELFF.

CDR3 sequence (DNA): TGTGCCAGCAGTACAAGTGGCGAGCAGTACTTC. This encodes CASSTSGEQYF. The genes are TRBV6-6 and TRBJ2-7; D is undetermined. Germline V gene data show CDR1 as MNHNY and CDR2 as SVGAGI (reference sequence). CDR3 size: 11 residues. The V end was cut by 5 bases, the J end by 6 bases, with 8 bases between.